This is a list of T cell receptor beta chains from one sample in a study of T cell repertoires in cytomegalovirus infection. TCRdb re-derived calls from the reads in MiXCR, one entry per CDR3 protein. Here the sample spans 510,000 or so distinct CDR3 sequences, approximately 26% being singletons. Sequencing was done on a sample of PBMCs. The source is a human donor in good health (CMV status not recorded). Some clones in this sample may be carry-over from other donors' samples. The CDR3 runs from the conserved cysteine through the conserved F or W. The D gene is left open where the match is weak. Where a row states a size, it is once, few, many or the class of an expanded clone; other rows omit it.

CDR3 length,V gene,D gene,clone size,J gene,CDR3 protein
16,TRBV19,-,-,TRBJ2-1,CASSSQRQAKGDEQFF
10,TRBV28,-,few,TRBJ2-7,CASRRYEQYF
16,TRBV7-6,-,many,TRBJ2-1,CASSTRGGSRRNEQFF
15,TRBV29-1,TRBD1,-,TRBJ1-5,CSVLITGGFGQPQHF
16,TRBV10-3,TRBD2,few,TRBJ2-5,CAISAGLAGTQETQYF
17,TRBV4-1,TRBD1,few,TRBJ2-2,CASSQTPGQGAIGELFF
16,TRBV20-1,-,-,TRBJ1-1,CSARGGQGRPNTEAFF
16,TRBV7-6,-,few,TRBJ2-3,CASSLAAGRPTDTQYF
16,TRBV7-8,TRBD2,many,TRBJ2-5,CASSRAGVAGGETQYF
14,TRBV14,-,-,TRBJ2-5,CASSQDPLEETQYF
13,TRBV28,-,-,TRBJ2-1,CASRTQGLNEQFF
16,TRBV7-8,-,few,TRBJ2-1,CASSSRDLSSYNEQFF
15,TRBV19,-,-,TRBJ2-3,CASSNWAQNTDTQYF
15,TRBV7-8,TRBD1,many,TRBJ2-1,CASSPPGQGGNEQFF
16,TRBV5-6,-,-,TRBJ1-4,CASSSLMGEAAEKLFF
15,TRBV19,TRBD2,few,TRBJ2-1,CASSQGSGRYNEQFF
16,TRBV2,-,many,TRBJ1-1,CASSESPRTGAWKAFF
14,TRBV6-5,TRBD1,-,TRBJ1-1,CASSRPDRAAEAFF
15,TRBV14,TRBD2,-,TRBJ2-1,CASSQATSGRNEQFF
13,TRBV6-2/TRBV6-3,-,-,TRBJ2-7,CAASGHGAGEQYF
12,TRBV20-1,-,few,TRBJ1-4,CSARDMGAELFF
13,TRBV29-1,-,-,TRBJ2-1,CSITGWVNNEQFF
13,TRBV7-2,-,-,TRBJ2-7,CASSSGTIYEQYF
17,TRBV11-2,TRBD2,few,TRBJ2-1,CASSPWTSGDAYNEQFF
15,TRBV7-9,TRBD2,few,TRBJ2-1,CASSSTSGFYNEQFF
17,TRBV14,-,-,TRBJ1-1,CASSQTLGGGFNTEAFF
15,TRBV10-3,TRBD2,few,TRBJ2-3,CAISGLAGPTDTQYF
13,TRBV6-6,-,-,TRBJ2-1,CASSYRGASRQFF
15,TRBV7-8,TRBD2,many,TRBJ2-7,CASSQGSSGSYEQYF
14,TRBV7-2,-,many,TRBJ1-3,CASRGGHSGNTIYF
17,TRBV7-6,TRBD2,-,TRBJ2-2,CASSLEGLAGGTGELFF
15,TRBV7-2,-,few,TRBJ1-2,CASSLLKGANYGYTF
15,TRBV7-2,TRBD1,many,TRBJ2-1,CASRPGTVRYNEQFF
16,TRBV6-1,-,few,TRBJ2-6,CASGAVIFSGANVLTF
13,TRBV12-3/TRBV12-4,-,-,TRBJ2-4,CASSLASGNIQYF
12,TRBV11-2,-,few,TRBJ1-2,CASSLDRNRDTF
16,TRBV4-2,TRBD2,-,TRBJ2-1,CASSQETSGAYNEQFF
12,TRBV27,-,-,TRBJ2-3,CASSEIPDTQYF
16,TRBV7-2,-,-,TRBJ2-3,CASSSDFLTRTDTQYF
14,TRBV5-4,-,-,TRBJ1-1,CASSARVVDTEAFF
15,TRBV7-6,TRBD1,-,TRBJ2-7,CASSGTGLTSYEQYF
14,TRBV3-1,-,-,TRBJ1-2,CASSPQRSLYGYTF
15,TRBV6-2/TRBV6-3,-,few,TRBJ2-6,CASRSGLSGANVLTF
13,TRBV4-3,TRBD2,few,TRBJ2-1,CASSPTGRGGQFF
17,TRBV11-3,TRBD2,-,TRBJ2-1,CASSYSGRPSAYNEQFF
13,TRBV7-2,-,many,TRBJ1-4,CATQNSADEKLFF
14,TRBV7-2,-,many,TRBJ1-2,CASSLDQGVYGYTF
16,TRBV29-1,TRBD2,few,TRBJ2-1,CSGKGTSGQTYNEQFF
15,TRBV12-3/TRBV12-4,-,once,TRBJ1-2,CASSLGTRGTKGYTF
12,TRBV29-1,-,-,TRBJ2-1,CSVEGRGDEQFF
16,TRBV10-3,-,-,TRBJ1-1,CAISETDRSPGVEAFF
16,TRBV11-3,TRBD2,-,TRBJ2-3,CASSGTSGYSTDTQYF
14,TRBV20-1,-,-,TRBJ2-3,CSAVLADSTDTQYF
14,TRBV12-3/TRBV12-4,TRBD1,few,TRBJ1-2,CASSPRQGAFGYTF
14,TRBV4-1,-,few,TRBJ2-7,CASSQEPGPYEQYF